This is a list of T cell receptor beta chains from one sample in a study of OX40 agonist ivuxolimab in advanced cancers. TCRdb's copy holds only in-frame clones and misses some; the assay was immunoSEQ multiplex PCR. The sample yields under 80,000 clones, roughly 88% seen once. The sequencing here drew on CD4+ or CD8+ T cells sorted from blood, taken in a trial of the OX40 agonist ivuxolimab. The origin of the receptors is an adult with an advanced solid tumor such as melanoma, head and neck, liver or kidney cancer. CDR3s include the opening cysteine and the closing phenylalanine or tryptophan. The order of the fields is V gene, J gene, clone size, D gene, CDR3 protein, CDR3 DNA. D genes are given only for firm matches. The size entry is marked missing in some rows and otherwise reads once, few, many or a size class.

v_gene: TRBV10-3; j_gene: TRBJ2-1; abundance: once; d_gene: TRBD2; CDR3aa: CASATSGSSDEQFF; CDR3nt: TGTGCCAGCGCGACTAGCGGGAGTTCGGATGAGCAGTTCTTC
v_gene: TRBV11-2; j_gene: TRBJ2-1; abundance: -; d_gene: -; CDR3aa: CASSLSAGTDNEQFF; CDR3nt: TGTGCCAGCAGCTTATCGGCGGGGACTGACAATGAGCAGTTCTTC
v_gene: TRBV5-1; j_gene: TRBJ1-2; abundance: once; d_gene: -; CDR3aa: CASSLSQGLDYGYTF; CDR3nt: TGCGCCAGCAGCTTGTCGCAGGGGCTGGACTATGGCTACACCTTC
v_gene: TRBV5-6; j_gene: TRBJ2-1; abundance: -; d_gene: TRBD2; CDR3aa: CASSLAAASGYNEQFF; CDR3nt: TGTGCCAGCAGCTTGGCCGCGGCTAGCGGCTACAATGAGCAGTTCTTC
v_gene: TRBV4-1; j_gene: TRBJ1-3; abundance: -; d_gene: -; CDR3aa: CASSQGGNGNTIYF; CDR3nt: TGCGCCAGCAGCCAAGGGGGTAATGGAAACACCATATATTTT
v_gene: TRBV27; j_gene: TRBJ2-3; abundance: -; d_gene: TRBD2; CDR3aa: CASSSSRGGRTDTQYF; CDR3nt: TGTGCCAGCAGTAGCAGTAGGGGCGGGAGGACAGATACGCAGTATTTT
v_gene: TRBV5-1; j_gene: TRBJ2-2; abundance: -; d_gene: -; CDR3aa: CASGEGDTGELFF; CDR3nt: TGCGCCAGCGGGGAGGGGGACACCGGGGAGCTGTTTTTT
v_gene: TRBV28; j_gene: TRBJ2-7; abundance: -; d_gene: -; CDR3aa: CALASSLGGRGQQYF; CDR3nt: TGTGCTTTAGCCAGCAGTTTAGGTGGACGGGGCCAGCAGTACTTC
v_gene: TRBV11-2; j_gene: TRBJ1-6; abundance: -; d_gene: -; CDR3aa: CASSLDQGGPLHF; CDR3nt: TGTGCCAGCAGCTTAGATCAAGGGGGACCCCTCCACTTT
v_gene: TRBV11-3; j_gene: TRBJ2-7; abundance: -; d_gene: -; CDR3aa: CASSQFKEQYF; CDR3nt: TGTGCCAGCAGCCAATTCAAAGAGCAGTACTTC
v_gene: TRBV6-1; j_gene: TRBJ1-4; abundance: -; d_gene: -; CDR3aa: CASSGRDGHEKLFF; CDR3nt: TGTGCCAGCAGTGGCCGGGACGGGCACGAAAAACTGTTTTTT
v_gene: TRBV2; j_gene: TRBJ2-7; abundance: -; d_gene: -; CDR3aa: CASSDPFTSYEQYF; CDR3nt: TGTGCCAGCAGTGATCCATTTACTTCCTACGAGCAGTACTTC
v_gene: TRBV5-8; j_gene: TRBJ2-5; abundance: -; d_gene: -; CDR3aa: CASSRGRQETQYF; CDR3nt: TGTGCCAGCAGCAGGGGACGCCAAGAGACCCAGTACTTC
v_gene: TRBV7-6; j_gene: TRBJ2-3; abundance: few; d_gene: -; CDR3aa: CASSLAPRYSTDTQYF; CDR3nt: TGTGCCAGCAGCTTAGCGCCCAGGTACAGCACAGATACGCAGTATTTT
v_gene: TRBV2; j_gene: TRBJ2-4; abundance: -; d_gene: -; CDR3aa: CASTGQAKNIQYF; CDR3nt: TGTGCCAGCACGGGTCAGGCCAAAAACATTCAGTACTTC
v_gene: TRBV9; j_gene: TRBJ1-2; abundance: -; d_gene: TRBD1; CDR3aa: CASSDYRTGGGGGYTF; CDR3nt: TGTGCCAGCAGCGACTACCGGACAGGGGGCGGTGGTGGCTACACCTTC
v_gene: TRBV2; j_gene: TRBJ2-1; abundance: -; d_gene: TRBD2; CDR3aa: CASSGTSGRSGSYNEQFF; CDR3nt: TGTGCCAGCAGCGGGACTAGCGGGAGGTCGGGGTCCTACAATGAGCAGTTCTTC
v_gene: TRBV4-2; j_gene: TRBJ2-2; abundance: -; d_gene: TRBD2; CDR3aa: CASSPRAGVYTGELFF; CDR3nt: TGTGCCAGCAGCCCAAGGGCGGGAGTGTACACCGGGGAGCTGTTTTTT
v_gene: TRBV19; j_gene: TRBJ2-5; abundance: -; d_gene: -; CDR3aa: CASSIDLRGEETQYF; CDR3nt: TGTGCCAGTAGTATAGATCTAAGGGGAGAAGAGACCCAGTACTTC
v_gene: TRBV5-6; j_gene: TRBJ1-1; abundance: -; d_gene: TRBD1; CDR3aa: CASSWDRTLNTEAFF; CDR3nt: TGTGCCAGCAGCTGGGACAGGACCCTGAACACTGAAGCTTTCTTT
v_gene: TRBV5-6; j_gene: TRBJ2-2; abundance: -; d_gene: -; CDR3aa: CASTFKVSDPDTGELFF; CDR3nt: TGTGCCAGCACCTTTAAGGTATCGGACCCCGACACCGGGGAGCTGTTTTTT
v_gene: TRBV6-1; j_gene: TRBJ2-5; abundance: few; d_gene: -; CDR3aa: CASSAYRRSQETQYF; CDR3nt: TGTGCCAGCAGTGCCTACCGTCGTTCCCAAGAGACCCAGTACTTC
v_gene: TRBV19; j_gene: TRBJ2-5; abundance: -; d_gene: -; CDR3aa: CASSIEASRPQETQYF; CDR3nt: TGTGCCAGTAGTATTGAGGCTAGCCGCCCCCAAGAGACCCAGTACTTC
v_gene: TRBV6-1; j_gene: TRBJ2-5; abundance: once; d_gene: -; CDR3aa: CASSDRSGRGYQETQYF; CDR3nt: TGTGCCAGCAGTGACAGGAGTGGGCGGGGTTACCAAGAGACCCAGTACTTC
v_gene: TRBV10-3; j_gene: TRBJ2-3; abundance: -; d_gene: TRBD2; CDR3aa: CATREGQTDTQYF; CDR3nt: TGTGCCACACGGGAGGGCCAGACAGATACGCAGTATTTT
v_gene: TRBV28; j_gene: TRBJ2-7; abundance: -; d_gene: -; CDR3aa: CASSLGGSTYEQYF; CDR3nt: TGTGCCAGCAGCTTAGGCGGATCCACCTACGAGCAGTACTTC
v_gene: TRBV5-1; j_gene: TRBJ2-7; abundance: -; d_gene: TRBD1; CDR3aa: CASSPRQGFSYEQYF; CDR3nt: TGCGCCAGCAGCCCGAGACAGGGATTCTCCTACGAGCAGTACTTC
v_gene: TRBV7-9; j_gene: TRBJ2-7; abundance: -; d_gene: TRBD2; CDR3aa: CASSLALRTSGNEQYF; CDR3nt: TGTGCCAGCAGCTTAGCGCTAAGGACTAGCGGGAACGAGCAGTACTTC
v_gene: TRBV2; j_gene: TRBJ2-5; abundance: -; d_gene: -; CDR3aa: CASSGVTLGETQYF; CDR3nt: TGTGCCAGCAGTGGGGTGACACTGGGAGAGACCCAGTACTTC
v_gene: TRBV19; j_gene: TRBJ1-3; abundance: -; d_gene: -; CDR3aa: CASSMRGSGNTIYF; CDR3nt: TGTGCCAGTAGTATGAGGGGCTCTGGAAACACCATATATTTT
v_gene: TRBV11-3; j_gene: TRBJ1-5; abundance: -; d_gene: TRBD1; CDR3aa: CASSYGQGGNQPQHF; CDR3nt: TGTGCCAGCAGCTATGGACAGGGAGGCAATCAGCCCCAGCATTTT
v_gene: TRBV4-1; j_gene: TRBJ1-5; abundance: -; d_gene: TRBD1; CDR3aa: CASSQSTTGAGQPQHF; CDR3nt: TGCGCCAGCAGCCAGAGCACTACAGGGGCGGGTCAGCCCCAGCATTTT
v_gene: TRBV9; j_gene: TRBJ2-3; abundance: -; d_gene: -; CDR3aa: CASSVVGEDTQYF; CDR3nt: TGTGCCAGCAGCGTAGTAGGGGAAGATACGCAGTATTTT
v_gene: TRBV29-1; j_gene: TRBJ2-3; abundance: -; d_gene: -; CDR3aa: CSAAGTLGGGDTQYF; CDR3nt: TGCAGCGCCGCCGGGACTCTAGGCGGTGGAGATACGCAGTATTTT
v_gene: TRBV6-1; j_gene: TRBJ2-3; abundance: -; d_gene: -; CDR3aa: CASSQGIHTDTQYF; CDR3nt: TGTGCCAGCAGCCAGGGAATCCACACAGATACGCAGTATTTT
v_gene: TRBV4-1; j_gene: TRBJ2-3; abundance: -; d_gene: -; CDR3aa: CASSGQGGVGDTQYF; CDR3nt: TGCGCCAGCAGCGGTCAGGGTGGGGTCGGGGATACGCAGTATTTT
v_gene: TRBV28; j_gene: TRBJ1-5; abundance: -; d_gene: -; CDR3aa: CASKTSGNGGLYQPQHF; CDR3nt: TGTGCCAGCAAAACATCCGGGAATGGGGGGCTCTATCAGCCCCAGCATTTT
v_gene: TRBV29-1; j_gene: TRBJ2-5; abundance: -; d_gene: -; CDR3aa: CSVGVGGSETQYF; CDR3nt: TGCAGCGTTGGAGTTGGGGGCTCGGAGACCCAGTACTTC
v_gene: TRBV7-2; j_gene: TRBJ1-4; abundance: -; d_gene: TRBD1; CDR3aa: CASSYRDRGGEKLFF; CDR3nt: TGTGCCAGCAGTTACCGGGACAGGGGTGGGGAAAAACTGTTTTTT
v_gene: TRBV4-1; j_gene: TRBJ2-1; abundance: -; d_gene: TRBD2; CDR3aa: CASSQALAGQIYYNEQFF; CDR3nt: TGCGCCAGCAGCCAAGCACTAGCGGGACAAATCTACTACAATGAGCAGTTCTTC
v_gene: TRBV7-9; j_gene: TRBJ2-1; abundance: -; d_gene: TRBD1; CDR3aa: CASSLTGDREQFF; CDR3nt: TGTGCCAGCAGCCTGACAGGGGATCGGGAGCAGTTCTTC
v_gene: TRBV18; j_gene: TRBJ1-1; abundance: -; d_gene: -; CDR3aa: CASSSGTPPAEAFF; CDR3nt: TGTGCCAGCTCCAGTGGGACCCCCCCGGCTGAAGCTTTCTTT
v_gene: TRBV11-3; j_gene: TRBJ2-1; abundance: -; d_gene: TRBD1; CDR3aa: CASSSRTSGTGAYEQFF; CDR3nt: TGTGCCAGCAGCTCACGCACATCCGGGACAGGGGCGTATGAGCAGTTCTTC
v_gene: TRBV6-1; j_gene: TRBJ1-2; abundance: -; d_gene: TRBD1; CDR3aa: CASSAGTGDGYTF; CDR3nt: TGTGCCAGCAGTGCAGGGACAGGAGATGGCTACACCTTC
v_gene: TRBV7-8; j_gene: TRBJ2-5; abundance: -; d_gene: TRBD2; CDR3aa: CASSLGSSGHQETQYF; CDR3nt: TGTGCCAGCAGCTTAGGGTCTAGCGGGCACCAAGAGACCCAGTACTTC
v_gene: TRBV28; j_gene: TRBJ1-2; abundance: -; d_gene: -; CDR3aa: CASTDGGKDGYTF; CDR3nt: TGTGCCAGCACCGACGGGGGGAAAGATGGCTACACCTTC
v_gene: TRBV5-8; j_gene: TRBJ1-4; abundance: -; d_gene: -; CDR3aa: CASGSTGSRGEKLFF; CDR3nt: TGTGCCAGCGGAAGTACCGGGTCCAGGGGTGAAAAACTGTTTTTT
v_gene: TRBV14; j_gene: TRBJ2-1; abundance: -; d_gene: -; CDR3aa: CASSQERGTEQFF; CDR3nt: TGTGCCAGCAGCCAAGAACGAGGAACTGAGCAGTTCTTC
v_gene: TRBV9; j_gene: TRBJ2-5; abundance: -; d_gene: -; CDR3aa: CASSVSQGGLQTQYF; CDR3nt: TGTGCCAGCAGCGTTTCACAGGGAGGGCTCCAGACCCAGTACTTC
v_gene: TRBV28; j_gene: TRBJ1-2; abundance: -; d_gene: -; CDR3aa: CASEENTKKGANYGYTF; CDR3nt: TGTGCCAGCGAAGAAAACACAAAAAAAGGGGCTAACTATGGCTACACCTTC
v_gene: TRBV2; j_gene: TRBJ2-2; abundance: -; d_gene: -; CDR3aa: CASGLFDGELFF; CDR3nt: TGTGCCAGCGGCCTTTTTGACGGGGAGCTGTTTTTT
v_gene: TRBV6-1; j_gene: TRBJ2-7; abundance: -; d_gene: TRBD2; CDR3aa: CASSEASGGYEQYF; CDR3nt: TGTGCCAGCAGTGAAGCTAGCGGGGGTTACGAGCAGTACTTC
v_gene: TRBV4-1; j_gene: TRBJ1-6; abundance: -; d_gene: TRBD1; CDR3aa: CASSQAGTGNSSPLHF; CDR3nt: TGCGCCAGCAGCCAAGCCGGGACAGGGAATTCTTCACCCCTCCACTTT
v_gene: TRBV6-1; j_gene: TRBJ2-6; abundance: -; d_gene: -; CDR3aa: CASSDRSGANVLTF; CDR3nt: TGTGCCAGCAGTGACAGGTCTGGGGCCAACGTCCTGACTTTC
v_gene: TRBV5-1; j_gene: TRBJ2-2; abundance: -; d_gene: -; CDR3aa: CASRPAAESGELFF; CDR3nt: TGCGCCAGCAGGCCCGCAGCCGAATCCGGGGAGCTGTTTTTT
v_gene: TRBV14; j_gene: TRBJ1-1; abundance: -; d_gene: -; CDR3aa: CASSPLMGSTEAFF; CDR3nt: TGTGCCAGCAGCCCCCTAATGGGGAGCACTGAAGCTTTCTTT
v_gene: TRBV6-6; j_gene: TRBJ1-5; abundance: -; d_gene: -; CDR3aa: CASSAAGGNQPQHF; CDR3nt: TGTGCCAGCAGTGCCGCAGGGGGCAATCAGCCCCAGCATTTT
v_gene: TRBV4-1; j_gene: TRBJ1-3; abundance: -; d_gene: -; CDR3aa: CASSQDRGSRNTIYF; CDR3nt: TGCGCCAGCAGCCAAGATCGAGGCAGCCGAAACACCATATATTTT